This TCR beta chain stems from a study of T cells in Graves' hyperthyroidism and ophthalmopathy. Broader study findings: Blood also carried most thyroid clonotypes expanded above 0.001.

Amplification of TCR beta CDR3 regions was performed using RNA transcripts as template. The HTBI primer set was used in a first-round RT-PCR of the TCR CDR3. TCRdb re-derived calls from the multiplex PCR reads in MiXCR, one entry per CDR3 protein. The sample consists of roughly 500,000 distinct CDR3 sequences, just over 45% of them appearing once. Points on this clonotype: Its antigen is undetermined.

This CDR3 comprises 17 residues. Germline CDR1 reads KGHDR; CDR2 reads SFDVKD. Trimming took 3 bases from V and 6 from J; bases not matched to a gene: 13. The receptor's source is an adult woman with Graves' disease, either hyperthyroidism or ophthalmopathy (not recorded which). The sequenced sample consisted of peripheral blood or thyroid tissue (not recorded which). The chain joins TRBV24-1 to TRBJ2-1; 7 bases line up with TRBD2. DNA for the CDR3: TGTGCCACCAGTGATCAAATAAGCGGGATCCTAGGCAATGAGCAGTTCTTC. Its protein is CATSDQISGILGNEQFF.